These 8 T cell receptor beta chains came from one sample sequenced in a study of T cell changes during pregnancy in multiple sclerosis. Profiling relied on immunoSEQ multiplex PCR, and the TCRdb table lists in-frame clones only, not all of them. The table lists roughly 37,000 clones, 91% of them singletons, with around 0.47% in the top ten. Sequences were derived from CD4+ T cells from peripheral blood mononuclear cells, sampled in the second trimester of pregnancy. The receptors derive from a female donor in good health, enrolled as a control in a pregnancy study.

V usage is TRBV18 and J usage is TRBJ1-1; a possible D gene is TRBD1 (5 bases). CDR3 length: 15 residues. The germline V gene encodes CDR1 KGHSH and CDR2 LQKENI. With 3 bases removed from V and 1 base from J, the gap between germline ends came to 12 bases. In DNA, the CDR3 is TGTGCCAGCTCACCGCGGGACCCAGCGAACACTGAAGCTTTCTTT. Its protein is CASSPRDPANTEAFF.

The chain couples TRBV6-1 to TRBJ2-2, with D perhaps matching TRBD2 (6 bases). The CDR3 extends over 14 amino acids. Between the trimmed V and J ends, which lost 10 bases and 2 bases, there was a span of 14 bases. The germline CDR1 and CDR2 sequences are MNHNS and SASEGT. The CDR3 region has the DNA TGTGCCACTCCAGGCGGGGATAACACCGGGGAGCTGTTTTTT. Encoded protein: CATPGGDNTGELFF.

The rearrangement joins TRBV5-1 to TRBJ1-4; no firm D call. The V and J ends lost 0 bases and 8 bases respectively, with 11 bases between them. The germline V gene encodes CDR1 SGHRS and CDR2 YFSETQ. The CDR3 runs 14 residues. The CDR3 DNA sequence: TGCGCCAGCAGCTTGGGAAGAGGGTCAGAAAAACTGTTTTTT. Its translation: CASSLGRGSEKLFF.

The chain uses TRBV6-1 and TRBJ1-6; tentative D call: TRBD1 (5 bases). Germline-derived CDR1 and CDR2 are MNHNS and SASEGT. The CDR3 consists of 11 residues. V was clipped by 8 bases and J by 11 bases, with 10 bases between them. CDR3 DNA sequence: TGTGCCAGCGGTGGGGGGGCACCCCTCCACTTT. It is translated as CASGGGAPLHF.

The chain joins TRBV18 to TRBJ2-1; 12 bases agree with TRBD2. CDR1 is KGHSH and CDR2 is LQKENI in the germline V gene. The junction had 1 base not matched to a gene; V was cut back by 4 bases and J by 3 bases. The CDR3 spans 15 residues. DNA of the CDR3: TGTGCCAGCTCACGGACTAGCGGGGTCTACAATGAGCAGTTCTTC. It yields the protein CASSRTSGVYNEQFF.

The V call is TRBV15, the J call TRBJ2-5; D may be TRBD2 (6 bases). Germline-derived CDR1 and CDR2 are LNHNV and YYDKDF (reference sequence). The CDR3 is 15 residues long. V was shortened by 3 bases and J by 0 bases, with 11 bases between the two germline ends. Here the CDR3 reads CATSSTGTYQETQYF. As DNA, the CDR3 is TGTGCCACCAGCAGCACGGGGACTTACCAAGAGACCCAGTACTTC.

V is TRBV27 and J is TRBJ1-6; TRBD1 matches 7 bases. With 8 bases clipped from V and 5 bases from J, the junction kept 9 bases outside the gene matches. CDR1 is MNHEY and CDR2 is SMNVEV in the germline V gene (reference sequence). CDR3 length equals 15 residues. CDR3 sequence: CASRRLDRNNSPLHF. DNA of the CDR3: TGTGCCAGCCGACGACTGGACAGGAATAATTCACCCCTCCACTTT.

This chain uses TRBV5-4 with TRBJ1-2; D is undetermined. V was shortened by 0 bases and J by 0 bases, with 12 bases between the two germline ends. The CDR3 loop spans 16 amino acids. CDR1 SGHNT and CDR2 YYREEE come from the germline V gene (reference sequence). In DNA, the CDR3 is TGTGCCAGCAGCTTGGCCTCAGCCGCGGCTAACTATGGCTACACCTTC. Translated: CASSLASAAANYGYTF.